The entry below describes one T cell receptor beta chain. This record comes from a study of T-cell reconstitution after alpha-beta-depleted transplantation in children. Preparation of the TCRbeta library used unique molecular identifiers. One entry per CDR3 protein results from TCRdb running MiXCR on the PCR reads. This table holds roughly 400,000 distinct CDR3 sequences, roughly 20% found once. Sample: PBMCs from the stem cell graft donor, taken from the stem cell graft. The sequence derives from a human donor who donated a stem cell graft to a child with acute myeloid leukemia.

The CDR3 loop reads CASSLLGQTYF. CDR3 in DNA: TGTGCCAGCAGTTTATTGGGACAGACATACTTC. The gene calls are TRBV12-3 or TRBV12-4 and TRBJ2-7; 7 nucleotides line up with TRBD1. V trimming: 2 bases; J trimming: 13 bases; junction bases outside the gene matches: 5. The CDR3 is made up of 11 amino acids.